This T cell receptor (beta chain) was recovered during a study of Ad26.COV2.S vaccination and SARS-CoV-2 variants listed by TCRdb under 2021. In terms of the full investigation: Donors in the vaccine arm were drawn from COV1001, a phase I-IIa trial of Ad26.COV2.S in healthy adults that was multicentre, randomized, double-blind and placebo-controlled. The specificity and breadth of SARS-CoV-2-reactive T cell receptors after Ad26.COV2.S vaccination were assessed by TCRbeta repertoire sequencing. Blinding of investigators to trial group allocation was maintained during experiments and outcome assessment. Trial participants were randomized into five groups of five: low-dose or high-dose Ad26.COV2.S given once or twice, or placebo on both occasions. The TCR-sequenced set comprised around 30 samples: some 20 Ad26.COV2.S vaccine recipients, 5 placebo recipients and 8 SARS-CoV-2 convalescent individuals. Ad26.COV2.S was administered intramuscularly at a dose of 5x10^10 or 1x10^11 viral particles, either as one shot or as two shots given 56 days apart. Paper-wide results and their limitations: Substantial breadth of spike-specific CD8+ and CD4+ T cell responses was reported after vaccination. Non-spike TCR breadth was comparable between vaccine and placebo recipients, consistent with the vaccine containing only spike. The authors noted that the TCR breadth and depth analyses may have underestimated total T cell responses. Higher spike-specific TCR breadth was observed in Ad26.COV2.S recipients than in placebo recipients (P = 0.0014). The study lacked the statistical power to compare responses across vaccine doses or regimens.

As concerns this clone: The antigen it binds to is not known. No base-level quality is on record; no much larger clone is a single base apart.

The CDR3 starts with the cysteine, ends with the phenylalanine, and has 16 residues. Kept here is only the CDR3 DNA, which spans 48 bases and is read in frame from base 1. The germline V and J ends show losses of 2 bases and 4 bases respectively, and no gene match explains 2 bases of the junction. CDR1 WSHSY and CDR2 SAAADI were looked up in the germline V gene. The immunoSEQ Assay was the method used to sequence TCRbeta CDR3 regions. After extraction, genomic DNA underwent amplification by bias-controlled multiplex PCR, followed by high-throughput sequencing. The authors' pipeline ran thus. To quantify the absolute abundance of every unique TCRbeta CDR3 region, sequences were collapsed and filtered. T cell fraction was estimated by normalizing TCRbeta template counts to usable DNA, which was measured by amplifying reference genes present in all nucleated cells. Repertoire TCRs were annotated as SARS-CoV-2-specific when V gene, CDR3 amino acid sequence and J gene were exactly matched to a known reactive TCR set. MIRA supplied the reference SARS-CoV-2 TCR set, which was filtered for enrichment in COVID-19-positive ImmuneCODE repertoires so that public or cross-reactive TCRs were removed. Drawing on the MIRA antigens, annotated TCRs were analysed further at the level of specific ORF or position within ORF. Depth was the summed frequency of annotated unique rearrangements, while breadth was defined as annotated unique rearrangements over total unique productive rearrangements. Group comparisons of TCR breadth used two-sided Wilcoxon rank-sum tests. Drawn from immuneACCESS, this table holds only the in-frame rearrangements with V and J called that TCRdb kept. Clones are partly lost; checked studies trace under half to an unresolved V gene and leave the rest unexplained. V, J and clone size are those of that table, while D and trimming were read from the DNA. A total of roughly 380,000 clones appear in this sample, roughly 88% of them only once. The top ten clonotypes cover 3.6% of the sample.

Sample treatment or condition, as interpreted from the label and publication: roughly 19 received Ad26.COV2.S at low or high dose, single or two shots; 5 received placebo; per-sample allocation not given. For vaccine and placebo recipients, the sequenced repertoires came from samples collected on day 63 after the first injection. Cohort 1b enrolled about two dozen adults aged 18-55 years at a single site in Boston, USA, between 29 July and 7 August 2020. Ad26.COV2.S consisted of a replication-incompetent adenovirus type 26 vector by which a prefusion-stabilized SARS-CoV-2 spike protein from the original Wuhan strain was expressed.

This sequence originates from a person between 18 and 65 years old who received the Ad26.COV2.S COVID-19 vaccine or a placebo. The V gene is TRBV10-2 and the J gene is TRBJ2-5, with TRBD2 matching 15 junction bases. The specimen was peripheral blood, collected in a trial of Ad26.COV2.S vaccine versus placebo. In nucleotides, the sequence is TGCGCCAGCAGTGAGACGGGACTAGCGGGGGGAGAGACCCAGTACTTC. The translation is CASSETGLAGGETQYF.